A selection of T cell receptor beta chains follows, all from one sample in a study of technical replicates of blood from several donors. Data came from immunoSEQ multiplex PCR; TCRdb stores just in-frame clones and leaves some out. The sample yields fewer than 85,000 clones, about 95% seen once. Sequencing was carried out using T cells isolated from PBMCs. These receptor sequences come from a human donor in good health. CDR3s include the opening cysteine and the closing phenylalanine or tryptophan. The order of the fields is V gene, J gene, D gene, clone size, CDR3 DNA, CDR3 protein. The D gene is left open where the match is weak. Expanded clones are given a class, and other clones once, few, many or no size at all.

>TRBV9|TRBJ2-7|.|.
TGTGCCAGCAGCGTAGGGTCAGGTGTCTCGTACGAGCAGTACTTC
CASSVGSGVSYEQYF
>TRBV29-1|TRBJ1-2|TRBD1|.
TGCAGCGTCTACAGGGGAAACTATGGCTACACCTTC
CSVYRGNYGYTF
>TRBV28|TRBJ1-2|TRBD1|.
TGTGCCAGCAGTTTTTCCCCAACGACAGGGGGTTGGGGCTACACCTTC
CASSFSPTTGGWGYTF
>TRBV7-3|TRBJ1-2|.|.
TGTGCCAGCAGTCCGCAGGGAGGCTATGGCTACACCTTC
CASSPQGGYGYTF
>TRBV4-1|TRBJ2-7|TRBD1|once
TGCGCCAGCAGCCAAGAACACAGGGGGAGCAACGAGCAGTACTTC
CASSQEHRGSNEQYF
>TRBV29-1|TRBJ2-7|TRBD2|.
TGCAGCGTTCTACCTACGTCGGGACTAGCGGGGTACGAGCAGTACTTC
CSVLPTSGLAGYEQYF
>TRBV7-2|TRBJ1-1|.|.
TGTGCCAGCACCGCTTTGACCAGGGTCGGGAACACTGAAGCTTTCTTT
CASTALTRVGNTEAFF
>TRBV6-1|TRBJ2-7|TRBD1|.
TGTGCCAGCAGTGGCCCGACAGGGGGCCTCTACGAGCAGTACTTC
CASSGPTGGLYEQYF
>TRBV19|TRBJ1-1|.|.
TGTGCCAGTAGTTACGGAACAGGGTTCTGGGGTGAAGCTTTCTTT
CASSYGTGFWGEAFF
>TRBV6-1|TRBJ2-7|.|.
TGTGCCAGCAGTGAACGGGACTTTGGAGCCTACGAGCAGTACTTC
CASSERDFGAYEQYF
>TRBV19|TRBJ1-5|TRBD1|.
TGTGCCAGTCGGGACAGCAACTATCAGCCCCAGCATTTT
CASRDSNYQPQHF
>TRBV28|TRBJ1-1|TRBD1|.
TGTGCCAGCAGGCTAGAGAAGGGGGCGGGGACTGAAGCTTTCTTT
CASRLEKGAGTEAFF
>TRBV27|TRBJ2-7|TRBD2|.
TGTGCCAGCATTTCCAGCGGGAGCTACGAGCAGTACTTC
CASISSGSYEQYF
>TRBV28|TRBJ2-7|TRBD2|.
TGTGCCAGCAGTTTATGGGGGGGCGGGAGGCTTCCCGAGCAGTACTTC
CASSLWGGGRLPEQYF
>TRBV28|TRBJ2-7|.|.
TGTGCCAGCAGCTGGGCGGGGAGCTCCTACGAGCAGTACTTC
CASSWAGSSYEQYF
>TRBV19|TRBJ1-5|.|few
TGTGCCGCGGGATTTAGCAATCAGCCCCAGCATTTT
CAAGFSNQPQHF
>TRBV6-1|TRBJ1-2|.|once
TGTGCCAGGTCGAACGGGGTTGTGATTCGTGGCTACACCTTC
CARSNGVVIRGYTF
>TRBV10-3|TRBJ1-1|TRBD1|.
TGTGCCATCAGTCCGGGACAGTTGAGCTTCACTGAAGCTTTCTTT
CAISPGQLSFTEAFF
>TRBV5-6|TRBJ2-7|.|.
TGTGCCAGCTCTAAGACTGGCGAGCAGTACTTC
CASSKTGEQYF
>TRBV11-1|TRBJ1-6|.|once
TGTGCCAGCAGCTTCGGGTTGAGTGATTCACCCCTCCACTTT
CASSFGLSDSPLHF
>TRBV7-3|TRBJ2-1|TRBD2|.
TGTGCCAGCAGCCCGACTAGCGGGGAGAACAATGAGCAGTTCTTC
CASSPTSGENNEQFF
>TRBV7-8|TRBJ2-7|TRBD2|.
TGTGCCAGCAGCTTAACCGGGAGGACCTCCTACGAGCAGTACTTC
CASSLTGRTSYEQYF
>TRBV5-1|TRBJ2-2|.|.
TGCGCCAGCAGCGGTAGGAACACCGGGGAGCTGTTTTTT
CASSGRNTGELFF
>TRBV28|TRBJ2-4|.|.
TGTGCCAGCAGCACGTACCCTAGAGCCAAAAACATTCAGTACTTC
CASSTYPRAKNIQYF
>TRBV27|TRBJ1-5|.|.
TGTGCCAGCAGTTTATCGGCAGGGTTGTACCATCAGCCCCAGCATTTT
CASSLSAGLYHQPQHF
>TRBV4-2|TRBJ1-2|.|.
TGTGCCAGCAGCCAAGATGAGGACTATGGCTACACCTTC
CASSQDEDYGYTF
>TRBV4-2|TRBJ1-1|.|.
TGTGCCAGCAGCTGGGAGGTCGGAAACACTGAAGCTTTCTTT
CASSWEVGNTEAFF
>TRBV11-2|TRBJ1-2|TRBD1|.
TGTGCCAGTAAAGAGGCAGGGGGGCGGTATGGCTACACCTTC
CASKEAGGRYGYTF
>TRBV29-1|TRBJ2-7|TRBD1|.
TGCAGCGCTGCCCTCGGGACAGCCGGCGAGCAGTACTTC
CSAALGTAGEQYF
>TRBV7-3|TRBJ1-1|TRBD1|.
TGTGCCAGCAGACGAGGCCTTAAAGGACAGGGGGGATGGTACACTGAAGCTTTCTTT
CASRRGLKGQGGWYTEAFF
>TRBV7-9|TRBJ2-1|.|.
TGTGAGGTGACAGCCACTGAACCCTACAATGAGCAGTTCTTC
CEVTATEPYNEQFF
>TRBV7-8|TRBJ2-1|.|.
TGTGCCAGCAGCTTTGCTAGGGAGCAGTTCTTC
CASSFAREQFF
>TRBV4-1|TRBJ2-2|.|.
TGCGCCAGCAGCCAAGTGGGCAGGAACACCGGGGAGCTGTTTTTT
CASSQVGRNTGELFF
>TRBV5-1|TRBJ2-3|.|.
TGCGCCAGCAGTAACGGACAGACCCCAGATACGCAGTATTTT
CASSNGQTPDTQYF
>TRBV4-1|TRBJ1-3|.|.
TGCGCCAGCAGCCAAGACGGGGAGACGGAGCTCTATGGAAACACCATATATTTT
CASSQDGETELYGNTIYF
>TRBV15|TRBJ1-3|.|.
TGTGCCACCAGCAGAGTCAGTAGGGGTACTGGAAACACCATATATTTT
CATSRVSRGTGNTIYF